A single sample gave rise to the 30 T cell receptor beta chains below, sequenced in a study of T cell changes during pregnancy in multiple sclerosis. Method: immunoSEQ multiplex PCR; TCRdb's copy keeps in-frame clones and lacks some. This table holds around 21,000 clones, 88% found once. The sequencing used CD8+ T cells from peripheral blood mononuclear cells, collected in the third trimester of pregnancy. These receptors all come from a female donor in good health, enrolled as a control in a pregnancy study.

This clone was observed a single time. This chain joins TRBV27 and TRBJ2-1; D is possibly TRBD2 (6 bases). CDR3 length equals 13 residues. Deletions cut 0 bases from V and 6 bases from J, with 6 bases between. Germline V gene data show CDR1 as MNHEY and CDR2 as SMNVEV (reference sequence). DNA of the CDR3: TGTGCCAGCAGTTTATCGGAGGGCAATGAGCAGTTCTTC. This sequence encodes CASSLSEGNEQFF.

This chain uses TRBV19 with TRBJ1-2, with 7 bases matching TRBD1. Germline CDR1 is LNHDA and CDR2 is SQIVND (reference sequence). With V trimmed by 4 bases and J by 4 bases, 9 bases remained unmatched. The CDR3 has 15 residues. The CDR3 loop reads CASSTSTGFIYGYTF. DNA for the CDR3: TGTGCCAGTAGTACCTCGACAGGGTTTATCTATGGCTACACCTTC. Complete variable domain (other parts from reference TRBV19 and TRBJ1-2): DGGITQSPKYLFRKEGQNVTLSCEQNLNHDAMYWYRQDPGQGLRLIYYSQIVNDFQKGDIAEGYSVSREKKESFPLTVTSAQKNPTAFYLCASSTSTGFIYGYTFGSGTRLTVV.

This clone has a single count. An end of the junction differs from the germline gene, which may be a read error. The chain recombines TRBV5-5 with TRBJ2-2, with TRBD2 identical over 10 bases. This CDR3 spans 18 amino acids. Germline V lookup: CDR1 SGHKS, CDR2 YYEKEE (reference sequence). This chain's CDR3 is CASSQDALAGVYTGELFF. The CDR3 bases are TGCGCCAGCAGCCAAGATGCGCTAGCGGGAGTCTACACCGGGGAGCTGTTTTTT.

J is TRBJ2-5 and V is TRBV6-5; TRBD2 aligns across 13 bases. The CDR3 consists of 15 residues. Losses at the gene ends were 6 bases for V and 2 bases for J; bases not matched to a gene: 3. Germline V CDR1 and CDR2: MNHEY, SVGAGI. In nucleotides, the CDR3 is TGTGCCAGCAGACTAGCGGGGGGGCTGCAAGAGACCCAGTACTTC. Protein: CASRLAGGLQETQYF.

The CDR3 loop reads CASSQDGTGVKAFF. CDR3 in DNA: TGCGCCAGCAGCCAAGATGGGACAGGGGTGAAAGCTTTCTTT. The V call is TRBV4-3, the J call TRBJ1-1; 10 bases fit TRBD1. V trimming: 0 bases; J trimming: 9 bases; junction bases outside the gene matches: 4. The CDR3 totals 14 residues. Germline CDR1 LGHNA, CDR2 YSLEER.

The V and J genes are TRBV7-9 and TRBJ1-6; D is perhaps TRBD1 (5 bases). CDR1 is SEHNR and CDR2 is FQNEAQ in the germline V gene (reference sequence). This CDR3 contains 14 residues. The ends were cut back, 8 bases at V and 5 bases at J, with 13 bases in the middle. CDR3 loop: CASGPQVDNSPLHF. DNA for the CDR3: TGTGCCAGCGGCCCACAGGTCGATAATTCACCCCTCCACTTT.

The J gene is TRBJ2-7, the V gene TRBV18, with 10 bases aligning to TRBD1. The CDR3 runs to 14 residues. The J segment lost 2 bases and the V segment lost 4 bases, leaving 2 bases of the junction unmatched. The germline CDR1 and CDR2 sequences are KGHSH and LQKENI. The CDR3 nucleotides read TGTGCCAGCTCACTGGGACAGGGGACCTACGAGCAGTACTTC. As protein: CASSLGQGTYEQYF.

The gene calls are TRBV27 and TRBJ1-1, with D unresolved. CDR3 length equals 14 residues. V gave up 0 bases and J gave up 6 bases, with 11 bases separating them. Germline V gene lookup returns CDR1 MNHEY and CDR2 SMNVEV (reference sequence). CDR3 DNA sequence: TGTGCCAGCAGTTTATCCAGGTCCGGCGCTGAAGCTTTCTTT. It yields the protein CASSLSRSGAEAFF.

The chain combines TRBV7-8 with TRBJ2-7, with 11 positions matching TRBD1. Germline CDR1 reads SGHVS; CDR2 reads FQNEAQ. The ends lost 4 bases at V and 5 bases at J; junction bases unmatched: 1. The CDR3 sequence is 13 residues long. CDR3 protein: CASSWTGGDEQYF. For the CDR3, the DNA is TGTGCCAGCAGCTGGACAGGGGGCGACGAGCAGTACTTC. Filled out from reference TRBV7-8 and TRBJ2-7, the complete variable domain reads GAGVSQSPRYKVAKRGQDVALRCDPISGHVSLFWYQQALGQGPEFLTYFQNEAQLDKSGLPSDRFFAERPEGSVSTLKIQRTQQEDSAVYLCASSWTGGDEQYFGPGTRLTVT.

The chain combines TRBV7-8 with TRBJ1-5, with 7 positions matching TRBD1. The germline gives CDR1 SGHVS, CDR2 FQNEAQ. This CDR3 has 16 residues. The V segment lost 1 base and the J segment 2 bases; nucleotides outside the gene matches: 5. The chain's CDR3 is CASSLVTGDGNQPQHF. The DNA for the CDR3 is TGTGCCAGCAGCTTAGTTACAGGGGATGGCAATCAGCCCCAGCATTTT.

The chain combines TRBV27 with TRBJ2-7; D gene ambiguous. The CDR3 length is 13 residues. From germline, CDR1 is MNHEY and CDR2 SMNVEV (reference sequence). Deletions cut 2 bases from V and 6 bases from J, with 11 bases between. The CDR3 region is CASSLPLSLEQYF. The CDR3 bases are TGTGCCAGCAGTTTACCCCTGTCCCTCGAGCAGTACTTC.

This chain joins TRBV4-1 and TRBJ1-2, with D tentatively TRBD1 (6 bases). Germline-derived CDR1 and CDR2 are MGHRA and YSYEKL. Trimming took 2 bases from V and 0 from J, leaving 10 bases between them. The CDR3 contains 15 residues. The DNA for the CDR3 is TGCGCCAGCAGCCAACAGGGGAGAGCTAACTATGGCTACACCTTC. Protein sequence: CASSQQGRANYGYTF.

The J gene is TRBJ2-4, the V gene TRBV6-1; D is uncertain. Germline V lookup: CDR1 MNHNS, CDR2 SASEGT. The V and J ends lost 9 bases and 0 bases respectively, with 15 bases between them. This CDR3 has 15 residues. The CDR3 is CASYPTPLAKNIQYF. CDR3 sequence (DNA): TGTGCCAGTTATCCGACACCACTAGCCAAAAACATTCAGTACTTC.

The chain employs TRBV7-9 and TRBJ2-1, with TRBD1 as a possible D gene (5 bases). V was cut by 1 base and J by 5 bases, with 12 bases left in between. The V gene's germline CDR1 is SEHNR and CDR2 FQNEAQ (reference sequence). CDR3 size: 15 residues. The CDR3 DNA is TGTGCCAGCAGCTTAGGTCAGGGAAAACACAATGAGCAGTTCTTC. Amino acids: CASSLGQGKHNEQFF. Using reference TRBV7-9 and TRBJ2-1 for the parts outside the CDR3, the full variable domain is DTGVSQNPRHKITKRGQNVTFRCDPISEHNRLYWYRQTLGQGPEFLTYFQNEAQLEKSRLLSDRFSAERPKGSFSTLEIQRTEQGDSAMYLCASSLGQGKHNEQFFGPGTRLTVL.

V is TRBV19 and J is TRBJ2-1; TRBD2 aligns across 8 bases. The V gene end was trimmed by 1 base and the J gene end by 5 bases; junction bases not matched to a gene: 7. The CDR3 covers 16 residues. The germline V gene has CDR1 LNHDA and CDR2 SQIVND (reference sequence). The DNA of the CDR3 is TGTGCCAGTAGTATAGTACCTAGCGGGTTAAACAATGAGCAGTTCTTC. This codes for CASSIVPSGLNNEQFF.

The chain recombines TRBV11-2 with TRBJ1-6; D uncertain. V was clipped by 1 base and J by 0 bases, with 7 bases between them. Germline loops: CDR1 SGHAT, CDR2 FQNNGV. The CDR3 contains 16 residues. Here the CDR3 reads CASSLGRNSYNSPLHF. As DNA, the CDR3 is TGTGCCAGCAGCTTAGGCAGGAACTCCTATAATTCACCCCTCCACTTT.

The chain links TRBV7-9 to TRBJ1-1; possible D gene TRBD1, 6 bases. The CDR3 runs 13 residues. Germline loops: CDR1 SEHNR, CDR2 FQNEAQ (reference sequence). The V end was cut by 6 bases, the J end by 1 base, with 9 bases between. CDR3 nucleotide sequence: TGTGCCAGCAGTGGACAGACGAACACTGAAGCTTTCTTT. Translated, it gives CASSGQTNTEAFF.

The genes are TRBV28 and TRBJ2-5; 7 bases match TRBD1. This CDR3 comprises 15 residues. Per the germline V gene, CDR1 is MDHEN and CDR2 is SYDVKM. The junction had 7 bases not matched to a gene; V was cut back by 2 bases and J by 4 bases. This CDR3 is CASSLDRETGETQYF. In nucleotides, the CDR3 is TGTGCCAGCAGTTTAGACAGGGAGACAGGAGAGACCCAGTACTTC.

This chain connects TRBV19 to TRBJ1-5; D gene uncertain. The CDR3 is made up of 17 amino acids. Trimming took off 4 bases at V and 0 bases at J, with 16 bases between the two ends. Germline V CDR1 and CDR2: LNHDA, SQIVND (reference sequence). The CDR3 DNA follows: TGTGCCAGTAGTACCTGGCTGGGAGGGAATAGCAATCAGCCCCAGCATTTT. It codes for CASSTWLGGNSNQPQHF.

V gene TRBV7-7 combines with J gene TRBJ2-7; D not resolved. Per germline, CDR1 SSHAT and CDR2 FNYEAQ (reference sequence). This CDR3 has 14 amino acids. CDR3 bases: TGTGCTAGCTCACTGTCTCCGAGCTCCTACGAGCAGTACTTC. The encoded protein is CASSLSPSSYEQYF. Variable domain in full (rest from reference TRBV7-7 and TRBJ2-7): GAGVSQSPRYKVTKRGQDVTLRCDPISSHATLYWYQQALGQGPEFLTYFNYEAQPDKSGLPSDRFSAERPEGSISTLTIQRTEQRDSAMYRCASSLSPSSYEQYFGPGTRLTVT.

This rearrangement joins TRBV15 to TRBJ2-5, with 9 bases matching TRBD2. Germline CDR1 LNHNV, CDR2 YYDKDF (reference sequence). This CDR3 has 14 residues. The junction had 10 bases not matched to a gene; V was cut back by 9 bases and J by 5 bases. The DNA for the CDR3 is TGTGCCACATCGACTAGCGGAGCGGGGGAGACCCAGTACTTC. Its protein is CATSTSGAGETQYF.

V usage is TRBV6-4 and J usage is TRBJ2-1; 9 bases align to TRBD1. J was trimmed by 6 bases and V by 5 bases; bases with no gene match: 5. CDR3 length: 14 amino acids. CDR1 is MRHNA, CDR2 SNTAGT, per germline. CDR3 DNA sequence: TGTGCCAGCAGTCCGGGACAGGGCAGCAATGAGCAGTTCTTC. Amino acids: CASSPGQGSNEQFF.

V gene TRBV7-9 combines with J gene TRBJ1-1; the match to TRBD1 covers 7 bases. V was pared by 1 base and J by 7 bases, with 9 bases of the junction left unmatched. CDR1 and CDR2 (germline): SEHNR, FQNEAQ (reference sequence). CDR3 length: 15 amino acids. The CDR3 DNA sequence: TGTGCCAGCAGCTTAGGGACTACAGGGGAAGGTGAAGCTTTCTTT. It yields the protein CASSLGTTGEGEAFF. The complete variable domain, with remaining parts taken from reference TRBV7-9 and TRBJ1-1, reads DTGVSQNPRHKITKRGQNVTFRCDPISEHNRLYWYRQTLGQGPEFLTYFQNEAQLEKSRLLSDRFSAERPKGSFSTLEIQRTEQGDSAMYLCASSLGTTGEGEAFFGQGTRLTVV.

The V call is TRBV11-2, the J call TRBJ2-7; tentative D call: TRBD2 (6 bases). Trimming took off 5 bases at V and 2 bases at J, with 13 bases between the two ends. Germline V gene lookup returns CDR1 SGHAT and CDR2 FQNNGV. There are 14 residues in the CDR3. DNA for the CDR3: TGTGCCAGCAGCAGCCCAGCGGGCCCCTACGAGCAGTACTTC. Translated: CASSSPAGPYEQYF.

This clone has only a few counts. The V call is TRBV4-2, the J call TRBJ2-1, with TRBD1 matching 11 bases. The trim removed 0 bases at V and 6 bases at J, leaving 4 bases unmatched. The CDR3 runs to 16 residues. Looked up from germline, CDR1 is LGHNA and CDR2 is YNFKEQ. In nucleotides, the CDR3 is TGTGCCAGCAGCCAAGATCTCGGGACAGGGGGCAATGAGCAGTTCTTC. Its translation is CASSQDLGTGGNEQFF.

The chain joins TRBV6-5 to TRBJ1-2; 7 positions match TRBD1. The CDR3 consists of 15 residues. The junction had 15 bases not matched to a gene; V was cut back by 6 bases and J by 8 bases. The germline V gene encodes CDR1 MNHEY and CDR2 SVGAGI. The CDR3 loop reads CASRSTSGTAYGYTF. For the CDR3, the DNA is TGTGCCAGCAGGAGCACATCCGGGACAGCTTACGGCTACACCTTC.

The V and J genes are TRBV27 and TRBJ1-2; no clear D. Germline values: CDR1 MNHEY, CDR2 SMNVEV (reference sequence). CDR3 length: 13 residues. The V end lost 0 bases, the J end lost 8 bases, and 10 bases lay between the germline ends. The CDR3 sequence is CASSLSNLEGYTF. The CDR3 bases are TGTGCCAGCAGTTTATCGAACTTGGAGGGCTACACCTTC.

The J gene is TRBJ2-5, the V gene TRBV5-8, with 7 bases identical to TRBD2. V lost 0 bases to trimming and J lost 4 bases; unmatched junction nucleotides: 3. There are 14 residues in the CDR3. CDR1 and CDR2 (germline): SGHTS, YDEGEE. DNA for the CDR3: TGTGCCAGCAGCTTGGAAGGGGAGGGAGAGACCCAGTACTTC. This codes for CASSLEGEGETQYF.

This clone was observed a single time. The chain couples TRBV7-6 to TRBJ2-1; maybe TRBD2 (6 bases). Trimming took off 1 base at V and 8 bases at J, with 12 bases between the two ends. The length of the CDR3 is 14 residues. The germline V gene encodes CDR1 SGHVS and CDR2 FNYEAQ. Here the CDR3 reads CASSLGGDFHEQFF. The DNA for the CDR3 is TGTGCCAGCAGCTTAGGCGGGGACTTCCATGAGCAGTTCTTC.

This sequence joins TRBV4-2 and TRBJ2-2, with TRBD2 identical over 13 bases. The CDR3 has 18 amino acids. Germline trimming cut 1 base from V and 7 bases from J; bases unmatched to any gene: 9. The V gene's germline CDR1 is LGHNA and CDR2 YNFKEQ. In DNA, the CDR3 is TGTGCCAGCAGCCAAGGAGGGCGGTGGACTAGCGGGGGCGGGGAGCTGTTTTTT. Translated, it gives CASSQGGRWTSGGGELFF.